This TCR beta chain appears in the sequencing data of a study of cytomegalovirus exposure and HLA in healthy donors. Study-wide findings and caveats: Sequencing artifact likely explains a cluster of highly shared sequence variants. Follow-up analysis seemed to connect common viral pathogens with several of the most significant clusters identified. The presence/absence work took it that sequencing depth was about the same across donors.

A multiplex PCR was run with 60 Vbeta primers and 13 Jbeta primers. Clones were sequenced by immunoSEQ multiplex PCR, and TCRdb holds only the in-frame ones, with some missing. The sample has 100,000 to 150,000 clones; approximately 79% are singletons. V was pared by 5 bases and J by 4 bases, with 6 bases between. The germline CDR1 and CDR2 sequences are SGHRS and YFSETQ. CDR3 length equals 12 residues. With regard to this clone: Its antigen is still unknown.

This rearrangement joins TRBV5-1 to TRBJ2-2, with no clear D. Sequencing was carried out using PBMCs. This receptor was obtained from a man aged 30-40 years in good health and CMV-seronegative. CDR3 protein: CASSKSTGELFF. The CDR3 nucleotides read TGCGCCAGCAGTAAGAGCACCGGGGAGCTGTTTTTT.